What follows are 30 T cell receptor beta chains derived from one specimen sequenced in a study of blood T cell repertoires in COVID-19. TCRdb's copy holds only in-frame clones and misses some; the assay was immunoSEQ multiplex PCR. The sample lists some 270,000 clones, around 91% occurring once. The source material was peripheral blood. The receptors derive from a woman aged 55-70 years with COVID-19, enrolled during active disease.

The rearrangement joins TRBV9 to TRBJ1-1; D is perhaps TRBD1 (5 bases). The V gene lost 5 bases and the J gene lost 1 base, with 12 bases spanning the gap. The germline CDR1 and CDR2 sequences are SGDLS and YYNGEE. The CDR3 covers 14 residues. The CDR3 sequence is CASRPGGWNTEAFF. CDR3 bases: TGTGCCAGCAGACCGGGGGGGTGGAACACTGAAGCTTTCTTT.

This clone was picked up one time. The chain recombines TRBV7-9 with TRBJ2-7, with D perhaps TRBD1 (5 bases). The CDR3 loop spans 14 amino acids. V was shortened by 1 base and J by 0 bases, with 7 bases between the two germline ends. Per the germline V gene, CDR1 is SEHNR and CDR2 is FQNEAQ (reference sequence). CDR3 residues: CASSLGTFSYEQYF. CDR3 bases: TGTGCCAGCAGCTTAGGGACATTCTCCTACGAGCAGTACTTC.

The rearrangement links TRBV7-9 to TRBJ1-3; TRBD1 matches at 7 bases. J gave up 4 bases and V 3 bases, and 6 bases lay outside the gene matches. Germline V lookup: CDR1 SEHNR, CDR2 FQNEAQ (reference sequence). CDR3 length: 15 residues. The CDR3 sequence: CASSFTGVSGNTIYF. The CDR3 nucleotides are TGTGCCAGCAGCTTCACAGGGGTATCGGGAAACACCATATATTTT.

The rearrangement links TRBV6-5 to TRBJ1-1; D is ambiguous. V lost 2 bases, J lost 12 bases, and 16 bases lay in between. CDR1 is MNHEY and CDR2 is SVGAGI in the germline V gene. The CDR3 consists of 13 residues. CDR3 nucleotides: TGTGCCAGCAGTTACCCCCCGTTAGCCCGGTCTTTCTTT. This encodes CASSYPPLARSFF.

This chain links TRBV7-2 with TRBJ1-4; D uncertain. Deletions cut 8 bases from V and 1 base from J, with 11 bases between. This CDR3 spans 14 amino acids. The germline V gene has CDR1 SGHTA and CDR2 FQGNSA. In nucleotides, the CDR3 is TGTGCCAGCGGCAGAGCGATAACTAATGAAAAACTGTTTTTT. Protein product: CASGRAITNEKLFF.

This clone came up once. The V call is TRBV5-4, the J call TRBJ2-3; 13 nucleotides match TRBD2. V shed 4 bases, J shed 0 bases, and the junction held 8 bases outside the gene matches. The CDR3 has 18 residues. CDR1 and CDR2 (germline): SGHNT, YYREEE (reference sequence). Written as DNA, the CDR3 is TGTGCCAGCAGCCAAGGACTAGCGGGGGCCCCTAGCACAGATACGCAGTATTTT. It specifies CASSQGLAGAPSTDTQYF.

The CDR3 is CASSQGRSGYTF. For the CDR3, the DNA is TGTGCCAGCAGCCAAGGTCGGTCAGGCTACACCTTC. The rearrangement joins TRBV3-1 (or the pseudogene TRBV3-2) to TRBJ1-2; D gene ambiguous. Germline loops: CDR1 LGHDT, CDR2 YNNKEL (reference sequence). Trimming took off 1 base at V and 8 bases at J, with 8 bases between the two ends. This CDR3 comprises 12 residues.

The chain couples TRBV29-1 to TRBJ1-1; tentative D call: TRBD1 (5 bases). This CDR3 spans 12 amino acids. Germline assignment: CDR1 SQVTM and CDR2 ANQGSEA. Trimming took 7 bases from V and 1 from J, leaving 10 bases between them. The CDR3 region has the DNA TGCAGCGCTTCGACAGAGAACACTGAAGCTTTCTTT. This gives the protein CSASTENTEAFF.

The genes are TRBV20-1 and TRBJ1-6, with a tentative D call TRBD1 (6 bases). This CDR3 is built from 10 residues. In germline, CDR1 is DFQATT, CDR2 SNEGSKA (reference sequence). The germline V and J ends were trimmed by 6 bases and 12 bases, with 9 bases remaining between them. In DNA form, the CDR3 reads TGCAGTGCCACAGGGAAACCCCTCCACTTT. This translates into CSATGKPLHF.

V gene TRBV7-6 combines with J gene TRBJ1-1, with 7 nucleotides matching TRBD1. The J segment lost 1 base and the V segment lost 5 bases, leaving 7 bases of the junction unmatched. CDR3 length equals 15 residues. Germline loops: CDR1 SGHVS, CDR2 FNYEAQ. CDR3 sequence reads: CASSAMAGGNTEAFF. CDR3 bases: TGTGCCAGCAGCGCCATGGCAGGGGGGAACACTGAAGCTTTCTTT. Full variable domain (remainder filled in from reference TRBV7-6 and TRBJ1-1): GAGVSQSPRYKVTKRGQDVALRCDPISGHVSLYWYRQALGQGPEFLTYFNYEAQQDKSGLPNDRFSAERPEGSISTLTIQRTEQRDSAMYRCASSAMAGGNTEAFFGQGTRLTVV.

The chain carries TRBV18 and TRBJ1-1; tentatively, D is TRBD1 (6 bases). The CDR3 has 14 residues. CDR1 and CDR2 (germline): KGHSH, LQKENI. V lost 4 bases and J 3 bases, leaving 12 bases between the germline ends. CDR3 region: CASSQQGAHTEAFF. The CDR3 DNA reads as TGTGCCAGCTCACAACAGGGAGCGCACACTGAAGCTTTCTTT.

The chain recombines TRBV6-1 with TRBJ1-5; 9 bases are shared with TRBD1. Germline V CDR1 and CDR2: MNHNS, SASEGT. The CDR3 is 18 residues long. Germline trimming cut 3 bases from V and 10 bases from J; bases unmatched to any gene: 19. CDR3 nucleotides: TGTGCCAGCAGTGACCGCGCGAATCCGGGACAGGGATTGGTACCCCAGCATTTT. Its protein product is CASSDRANPGQGLVPQHF.

CDR3 region: CASSLQRTGYEQYF. The CDR3 DNA sequence: TGCGCCAGCAGCTTGCAGAGGACAGGCTACGAGCAGTACTTC. The rearrangement links TRBV5-1 to TRBJ2-7, with 7 bases identical to TRBD1. V trimming: 1 base; J trimming: 3 bases; junction bases outside the gene matches: 4. Per germline, CDR1 SGHRS and CDR2 YFSETQ. There are 14 residues in the CDR3.

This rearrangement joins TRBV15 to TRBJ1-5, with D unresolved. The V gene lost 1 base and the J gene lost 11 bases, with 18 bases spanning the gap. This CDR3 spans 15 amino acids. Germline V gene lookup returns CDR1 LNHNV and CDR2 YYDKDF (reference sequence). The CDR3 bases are TGTGCCACCAGCAGAGTGGTACGGACGGAGGGAGCCCAGCATTTT. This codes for CATSRVVRTEGAQHF.

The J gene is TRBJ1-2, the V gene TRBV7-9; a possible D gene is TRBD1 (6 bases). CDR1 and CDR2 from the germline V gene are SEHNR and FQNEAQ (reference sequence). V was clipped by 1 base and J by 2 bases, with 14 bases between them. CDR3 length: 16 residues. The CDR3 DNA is TGTGCCAGCAGCTTAGAACAGGGTGGTGCCAACTATGGCTACACCTTC. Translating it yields CASSLEQGGANYGYTF.

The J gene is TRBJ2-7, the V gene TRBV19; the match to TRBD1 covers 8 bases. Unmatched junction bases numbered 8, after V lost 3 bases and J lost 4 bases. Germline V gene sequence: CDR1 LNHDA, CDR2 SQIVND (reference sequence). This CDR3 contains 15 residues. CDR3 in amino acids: CASSIRGGQGYEQYF. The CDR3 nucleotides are TGTGCCAGTAGTATCCGGGGCGGACAGGGATACGAGCAGTACTTC.

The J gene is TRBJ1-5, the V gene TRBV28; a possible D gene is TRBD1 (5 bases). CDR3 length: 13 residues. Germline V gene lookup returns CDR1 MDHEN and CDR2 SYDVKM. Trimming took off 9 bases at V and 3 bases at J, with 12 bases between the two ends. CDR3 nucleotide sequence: TGTGCCAGTACCAGGGATTTCAATCAGCCCCAGCATTTT. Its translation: CASTRDFNQPQHF.

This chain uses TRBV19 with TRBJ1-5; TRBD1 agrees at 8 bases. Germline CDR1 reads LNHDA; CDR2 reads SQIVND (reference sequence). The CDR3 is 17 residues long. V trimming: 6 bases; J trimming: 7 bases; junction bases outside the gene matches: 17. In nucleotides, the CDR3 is TGTGCCAGTAGAGATCTCAGAAACAGGGGGTCATGGCAGCCCCAGCATTTT. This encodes CASRDLRNRGSWQPQHF.

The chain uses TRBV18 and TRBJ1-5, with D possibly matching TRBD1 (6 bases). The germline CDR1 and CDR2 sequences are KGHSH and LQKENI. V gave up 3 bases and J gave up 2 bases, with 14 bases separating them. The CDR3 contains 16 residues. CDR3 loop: CASSPSGRGGNQPQHF. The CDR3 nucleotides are TGTGCCAGCTCACCCTCCGGCAGGGGCGGCAATCAGCCCCAGCATTTT.

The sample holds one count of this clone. The CDR3 sequence is CASSHPSLVGTGFDHEQYF. CDR3 DNA sequence: TGCGCCAGCAGCCATCCCTCTCTCGTGGGGACAGGGTTTGACCACGAGCAGTACTTC. The chain recombines TRBV5-1 with TRBJ2-7; 9 positions agree with TRBD1. Germline CDR1 is SGHRS and CDR2 is YFSETQ. The CDR3 length is 19 residues. After removal of 4 bases from V and 5 bases from J, the junction contained 22 bases not matched to a gene.

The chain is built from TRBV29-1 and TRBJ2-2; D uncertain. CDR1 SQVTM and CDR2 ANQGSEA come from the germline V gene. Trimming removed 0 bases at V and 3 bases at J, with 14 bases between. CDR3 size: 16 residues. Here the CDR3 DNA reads TGCAGCGTTGAAGAGAACAGTCCTCCCTACACCGGGGAGCTGTTTTTT. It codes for CSVEENSPPYTGELFF.

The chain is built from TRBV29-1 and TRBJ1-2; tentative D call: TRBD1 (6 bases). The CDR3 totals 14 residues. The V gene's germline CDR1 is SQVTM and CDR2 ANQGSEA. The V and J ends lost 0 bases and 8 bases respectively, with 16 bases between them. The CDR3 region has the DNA TGCAGCGTTGAAGACCCCCTCCTGGGACACGGCTACACCTTC. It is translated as CSVEDPLLGHGYTF.

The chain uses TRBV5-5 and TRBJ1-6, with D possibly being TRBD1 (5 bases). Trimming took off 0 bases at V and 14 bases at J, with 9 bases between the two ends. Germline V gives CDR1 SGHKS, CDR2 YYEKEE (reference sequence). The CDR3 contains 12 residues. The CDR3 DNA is TGTGCCAGCAGCTTGGCGGGGGGGACCCTCCACTTT. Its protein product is CASSLAGGTLHF. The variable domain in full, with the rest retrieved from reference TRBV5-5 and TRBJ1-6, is DAGVTQSPTHLIKTRGQQVTLRCSPISGHKSVSWYQQVLGQGPQFIFQYYEKEERGRGNFPDRFSARQFPNYSSELNVNALLLGDSALYLCASSLAGGTLHFGNGTRLTVT.

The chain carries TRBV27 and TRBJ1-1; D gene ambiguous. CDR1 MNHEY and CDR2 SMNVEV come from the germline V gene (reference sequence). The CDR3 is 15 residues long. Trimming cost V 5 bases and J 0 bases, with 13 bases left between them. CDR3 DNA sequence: TGTGCCAGCAGTCCCTCGAGCAGGTTGAACACTGAAGCTTTCTTT. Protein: CASSPSSRLNTEAFF.

The CDR3 DNA is TGTGCCAGCAGCTTAGTGCCCCACACCAAAAACATTCAGTACTTC. Its translation is CASSLVPHTKNIQYF. V usage is TRBV7-9 and J usage is TRBJ2-4; the D is unclear. This CDR3 is built from 15 residues. The germline gives CDR1 SEHNR, CDR2 FQNEAQ (reference sequence). Trimming stripped 1 base from V and 2 bases from J, with 9 bases between.

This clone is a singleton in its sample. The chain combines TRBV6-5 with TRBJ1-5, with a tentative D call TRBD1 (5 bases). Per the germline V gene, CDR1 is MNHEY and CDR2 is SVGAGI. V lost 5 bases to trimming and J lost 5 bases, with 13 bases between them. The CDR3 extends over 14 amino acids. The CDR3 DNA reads TGTGCCAGCAGTACGGGGGTCCAAGATCAGCCCCAGCATTTT. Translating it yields CASSTGVQDQPQHF.

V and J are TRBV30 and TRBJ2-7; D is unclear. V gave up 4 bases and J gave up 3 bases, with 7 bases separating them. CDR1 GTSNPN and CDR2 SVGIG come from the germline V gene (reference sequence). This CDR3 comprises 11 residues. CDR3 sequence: CAWTRSYEQYF. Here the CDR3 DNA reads TGTGCCTGGACGAGGAGCTACGAGCAGTACTTC.

The CDR3: CASSQDLGGPYEQYF. CDR3 in DNA: TGTGCCAGCAGCCAAGATTTGGGGGGGCCCTACGAGCAGTACTTC. The J gene is TRBJ2-7, the V gene TRBV3-1 (or the pseudogene TRBV3-2); the D gene is possibly TRBD2 (7 bases). This CDR3 region has 15 residues. Trimming stripped 0 bases from V and 2 bases from J, with 11 bases between. Looked up from germline, CDR1 is LGHDT and CDR2 is YNNKEL (reference sequence).

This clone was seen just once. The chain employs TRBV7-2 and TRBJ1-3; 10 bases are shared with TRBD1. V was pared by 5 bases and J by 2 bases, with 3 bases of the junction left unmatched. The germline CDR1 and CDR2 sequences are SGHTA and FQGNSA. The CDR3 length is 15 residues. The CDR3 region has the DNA TGTGCCAGCAGCCGCGGACAGGGGGCTGGAAACACCATATATTTT. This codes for CASSRGQGAGNTIYF. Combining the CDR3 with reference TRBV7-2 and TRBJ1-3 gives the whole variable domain GAGVSQSPSNKVTEKGKDVELRCDPISGHTALYWYRQSLGQGLEFLIYFQGNSAPDKSGLPSDRFSAERTGGSVSTLTIQRTQQEDSAVYLCASSRGQGAGNTIYFGEGSWLTVV.

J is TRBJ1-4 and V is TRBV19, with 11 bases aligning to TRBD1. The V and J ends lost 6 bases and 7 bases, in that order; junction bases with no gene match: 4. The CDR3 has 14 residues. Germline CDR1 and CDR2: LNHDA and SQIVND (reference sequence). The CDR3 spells CASRGTGGFEKLFF. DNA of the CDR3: TGTGCCAGTAGGGGGACAGGGGGTTTTGAAAAACTGTTTTTT.